This T cell receptor beta chain originates from a study of CD8 T cells in ankylosing spondylitis. Notes on the study in general: From matched ankylosing spondylitis synovial fluid, disease-linked clones were reportedly recovered at significantly enriched levels. Seemingly characteristic of ankylosing spondylitis blood was a TCR beta motif consisting of about 8 highly homologous variants. Prior work had noted some motif variants in reactive arthritis blood and synovial fluid.

This clonotype was picked up a small number of times. Antigen: not known. A quantitative 5'-RACE method, one with molecular barcodes, was used to make TCR beta libraries. Via MiXCR, TCRdb re-called the 5' RACE reads, giving one row per CDR3 protein. The sample records roughly 180,000 distinct CDR3 sequences, 9.8% being singletons. V was pared by 1 base and J by 5 bases, with 14 bases of the junction left unmatched. Germline V gene lookup returns CDR1 SGHKS and CDR2 YYEKEE (reference sequence). This CDR3 spans 17 amino acids. This rearrangement joins TRBV5-5 to TRBJ2-7; 8 bases are shared with TRBD1. This clonotype originated in a female donor with ankylosing spondylitis or in good health (not recorded which). Sequencing was performed on blood, either unsorted or a sorted T cell fraction (not recorded which). The CDR3 DNA follows: TGTGCCAGCAGCTTGTCATACACCGGACAGGGAAGCCACGAGCAGTACTTC. It translates to CASSLSYTGQGSHEQYF.